This T cell receptor (beta chain) was obtained from a study of graft-versus-host responses after intestinal transplantation. CDR1 LNHDA and CDR2 SQIVND come from the germline V gene (reference sequence). Trimming took off 3 bases at V and 7 bases at J, with 7 bases between the two ends. The CDR3 is 12 residues long. Sequencing was performed with immunoSEQ multiplex PCR; in TCRdb, only in-frame clones are kept and a portion is missing. The sample records approximately 54,000 clones, 75% to 95% being singletons. The sample consisted of PBMCs, taken more than 650 days after intestinal transplant. The source of this sequence is a human patient who received an intestinal transplant, so some T cells may come from the graft donor. The chain employs TRBV19 and TRBJ2-1; D uncertain. This chain's CDR3 is CASSMIGNEQFF. The CDR3 DNA follows: TGTGCCAGTAGTATGATAGGTAATGAGCAGTTCTTC.